Below are 32 T cell receptor beta chains sequenced from a single sample in a study of T cell responses to AZD1222 COVID-19 vaccine. The table came from immunoSEQ multiplex PCR; TCRdb's copy has only in-frame clones and leaves some out. The sample contains around 94,000 clones, 85% of which appear only once. The material sequenced was peripheral blood, taken 28 days after the second AZD1222 dose. The source is an adult who received the AZD1222 COVID-19 vaccine.

This clone was counted a few times. The chain employs TRBV6-4 and TRBJ2-1, with TRBD2 matching 7 bases. From germline, CDR1 is MRHNA and CDR2 SNTAGT. The V gene end was trimmed by 3 bases and the J gene end by 7 bases; junction bases not matched to a gene: 9. The CDR3 extends over 15 amino acids. The CDR3 bases are TGTGCCAGCAGTGATTTCGCGGGGGAAAAGAATGAGCAGTTCTTC. Residues: CASSDFAGEKNEQFF.

V usage is TRBV2 and J usage is TRBJ2-3; possibly TRBD2 for D (6 bases). The V gene lost 7 bases and the J gene lost 0 bases, with 14 bases spanning the gap. The V gene's germline CDR1 is SNHLY and CDR2 FYNNEI. This CDR3 spans 15 amino acids. The CDR3 is CASTPLGTSTDTQYF. CDR3 nucleotides: TGTGCCAGCACCCCTTTGGGGACTAGCACAGATACGCAGTATTTT.

The chain has TRBV9 and TRBJ2-1; 10 nucleotides line up with TRBD1. In germline, CDR1 is SGDLS, CDR2 YYNGEE. V shed 3 bases and J 9 bases; nucleotides not matched to a gene: 6. The CDR3 runs to 14 residues. In DNA form, the CDR3 reads TGTGCCAGCAGCGGCGACAGGGGGCAGGTTGAGCAGTTCTTC. Translated: CASSGDRGQVEQFF.

The chain carries TRBV11-2 and TRBJ2-7; D might be TRBD2 (5 bases). Between the trimmed V and J ends, which lost 4 bases and 5 bases, there was a span of 6 bases. CDR3 size: 11 residues. CDR1 SGHAT and CDR2 FQNNGV come from the germline V gene. CDR3 nucleotide sequence: TGTGCCAGCAGCTCGACTAACGAGCAGTACTTC. Its protein product is CASSSTNEQYF.

The rearrangement uses TRBV28 and TRBJ2-7; D remains ambiguous. The CDR3 is 13 residues long. V shed 3 bases and J shed 7 bases, with 13 bases lying between them. CDR1 and CDR2 from the germline V gene are MDHEN and SYDVKM. CDR3: CASSFVSYREQYF. For the CDR3, the DNA is TGTGCCAGCAGTTTTGTCAGCTATCGAGAGCAGTACTTC.

The V and J genes are TRBV5-1 and TRBJ2-7; TRBD2 aligns across 15 bases. This CDR3 has 17 amino acids. CDR1 and CDR2 from the germline V gene are SGHRS and YFSETQ. V dropped 4 bases and J dropped 7; count of bases not matched to a gene: 12. As DNA, the CDR3 is TGCGCCAGCAGCCACGGGACTAGCGGGAGGTCTAGCCGGGAGCAGTACTTC. It encodes CASSHGTSGRSSREQYF.

This clone has only a few counts. This rearrangement joins TRBV5-6 to TRBJ1-2, with D hard to call. The CDR3 extends over 13 amino acids. Germline lookup yields CDR1 SGHDT and CDR2 YYEEEE. The V end lost 5 bases, the J end lost 3 bases, and 11 bases lay between the germline ends. The CDR3 coding sequence is TGTGCCAGCAGAACGATAGGACACTATGGCTACACCTTC. Its translation: CASRTIGHYGYTF.

The V and J genes are TRBV5-4 and TRBJ2-5, with D unresolved. This CDR3 comprises 18 residues. Trimming pared 6 bases from V and 2 bases from J, leaving 26 bases between. The V gene's germline CDR1 is SGHNT and CDR2 YYREEE (reference sequence). The CDR3, as DNA: TGTGCCAGCACCCGCCCTGGGGTTCTAACCCTTGGGCAAGAGACCCAGTACTTC. It is translated as CASTRPGVLTLGQETQYF.

Details on this clone: This CDR3 is also generated by other DNA sequences in the sample. The rearrangement joins TRBV15 to TRBJ1-2; D ambiguous. The V end was cut by 0 bases, the J end by 5 bases, with 4 bases between. Germline lookup yields CDR1 LNHNV and CDR2 YYDKDF (reference sequence). The CDR3 extends over 12 amino acids. In DNA form, the CDR3 reads TGTGCCACCAGCAGAGAAGGGTATGGCTACACCTTC. Its protein product is CATSREGYGYTF.

The gene calls are TRBV10-2 and TRBJ1-6, with 7 bases fitting TRBD1. The ends lost 5 bases at V and 7 bases at J; junction bases unmatched: 8. The CDR3 has 15 residues. Germline CDR1 reads WSHSY; CDR2 reads SAAADI. CDR3 nucleotides: TGCGCCAGCAGTTCTCCGGACAGGCCAAATTCACCCCTCCACTTT. The encoded protein is CASSSPDRPNSPLHF.

V usage is TRBV18 and J usage is TRBJ1-5; 10 bases match TRBD1. Trimming removed 3 bases from V and 2 bases from J; junction bases left unmatched: 7. In germline, CDR1 is KGHSH, CDR2 LQKENI. The CDR3 sequence is 17 residues long. For the CDR3, the DNA is TGTGCCAGCTCACCCTCGACAGGGGGCAATGGCAATCAGCCCCAGCATTTT. Its translation is CASSPSTGGNGNQPQHF.

V gene TRBV28 combines with J gene TRBJ1-2, with TRBD1 matching 9 bases. Germline trimming cut 1 base from V and 4 bases from J; bases unmatched to any gene: 7. The length of the CDR3 is 16 residues. CDR1 and CDR2 from the germline V gene are MDHEN and SYDVKM. The CDR3 DNA follows: TGTGCCAGCAGTTTATTTGTGGGACAGGGACCCTATGGCTACACCTTC. Its protein product is CASSLFVGQGPYGYTF.

This chain connects TRBV9 to TRBJ1-2; TRBD1 is a possible D gene (6 bases). The germline V gene has CDR1 SGDLS and CDR2 YYNGEE. The CDR3 is made up of 12 amino acids. The ends were cut back, 4 bases at V and 8 bases at J, with 12 bases in the middle. CDR3 in DNA: TGTGCCAGCAGCCCAGGGGTGAACGGCTACACCTTC. It encodes CASSPGVNGYTF. Using reference TRBV9 and TRBJ1-2 for the parts outside the CDR3, the full variable domain is DSGVTQTPKHLITATGQRVTLRCSPRSGDLSVYWYQQSLDQGLQFLIQYYNGEERAKGNILERFSAQQFPDLHSELNLSSLELGDSALYFCASSPGVNGYTFGSGTRLTVV.

The V gene is TRBV9, the J gene TRBJ2-7, with D perhaps assigned TRBD1 or TRBD2 (6 bases each). The germline CDR1 and CDR2 sequences are SGDLS and YYNGEE. Trimming took 4 bases from V and 1 from J, leaving 15 bases between them. CDR3 size: 15 residues. The CDR3 protein is CASSLEEGESYEQYF. In DNA, the CDR3 is TGTGCCAGCAGCCTCGAGGAGGGGGAATCCTACGAGCAGTACTTC.

The chain recombines TRBV5-1 with TRBJ1-1; maybe TRBD1 (5 bases). The CDR3 has 14 residues. Germline CDR1 reads SGHRS; CDR2 reads YFSETQ. The germline V and J ends were trimmed by 0 bases and 5 bases, with 11 bases remaining between them. CDR3 region: CASSLGGRDTEAFF. The CDR3, as DNA: TGCGCCAGCAGCTTGGGGGGCAGGGATACTGAAGCTTTCTTT.

The CDR3 is CASSPERDSPLHF. CDR3 bases: TGTGCCAGCAGCCCCGAAAGGGATTCACCCCTCCACTTT. J is TRBJ1-6 and V is TRBV5-4, with unresolved D. Trimming cost V 4 bases and J 8 bases, with 10 bases left between them. Looked up from germline, CDR1 is SGHNT and CDR2 is YYREEE (reference sequence). This CDR3 has 13 amino acids.

The rearrangement joins TRBV19 to TRBJ1-2; D might be TRBD1 (5 bases). CDR1 LNHDA and CDR2 SQIVND come from the germline V gene (reference sequence). Trimming stripped 4 bases from V and 3 bases from J, with 15 bases between. This CDR3 has 15 amino acids. The CDR3 coding sequence is TGTGCCAGTAGTACCCCCAGGGTAGCGGACTATGGCTACACCTTC. Translation gives CASSTPRVADYGYTF.

This chain links TRBV6-5 with TRBJ1-1; unclear D gene. With 7 bases removed from V and 3 bases from J, the gap between germline ends came to 15 bases. The CDR3 has 14 amino acids. Germline loops: CDR1 MNHEY, CDR2 SVGAGI. In DNA, the CDR3 is TGTGCCAGCACCCGGACCGGGGATTACACTGAAGCTTTCTTT. Its translation is CASTRTGDYTEAFF.

V usage is TRBV12-5 and J usage is TRBJ1-5, with TRBD1 matching over 7 bases. CDR3 length: 15 residues. From germline, CDR1 is LGHNT and CDR2 FRNRAP. Unmatched junction bases numbered 6, after V lost 7 bases and J lost 0 bases. CDR3: CASALGTDSNQPQHF. As DNA, the CDR3 is TGTGCTAGTGCCCTGGGGACAGATAGCAATCAGCCCCAGCATTTT.

This chain joins TRBV7-9 and TRBJ1-5, with unresolved D. The V and J ends lost 1 base and 3 bases respectively, with 13 bases between them. The CDR3 extends over 16 amino acids. In germline, CDR1 is SEHNR, CDR2 FQNEAQ (reference sequence). CDR3 region: CASSLGSGGYNQPQHF. The CDR3 coding sequence is TGTGCCAGCAGCTTAGGATCGGGAGGGTACAATCAGCCCCAGCATTTT.

V and J are TRBV2 and TRBJ1-6, with D hard to call. This CDR3 has 13 residues. V was trimmed by 7 bases and J by 10 bases, leaving 14 bases between them. The germline CDR1 and CDR2 sequences are SNHLY and FYNNEI. DNA of the CDR3: TGTGCCAGCATTCGGGAGGACGTCTCACCCCTCCACTTT. It encodes CASIREDVSPLHF.

The chain couples TRBV19 to TRBJ1-2, with 11 positions matching TRBD1. The CDR3 runs 17 residues. Germline CDR1 reads LNHDA; CDR2 reads SQIVND (reference sequence). V shed 5 bases, J shed 6 bases, and the junction held 14 bases outside the gene matches. CDR3 nucleotides: TGTGCCAGTAGTCCCCAGTTTGGGACAGGGGGAAGAAATGGCTACACCTTC. Amino acid sequence: CASSPQFGTGGRNGYTF.

V gene TRBV7-6 combines with J gene TRBJ1-1; TRBD1 matches 9 bases. Germline V lookup: CDR1 SGHVS, CDR2 FNYEAQ. Losses at the gene ends were 6 bases for V and 2 bases for J; bases not matched to a gene: 7. The CDR3 is 15 residues long. The CDR3 DNA is TGTGCCAGCAGACTTATGGGACAGGGAAACACTGAAGCTTTCTTT. It is translated as CASRLMGQGNTEAFF.

The chain employs TRBV9 and TRBJ2-7; no firm D call. The CDR3 extends over 14 amino acids. CDR1 is SGDLS and CDR2 is YYNGEE in the germline V gene. Trimming cost V 0 bases and J 3 bases, with 10 bases left between them. CDR3 sequence reads: CASSVDQGNYEQYF. The CDR3 DNA sequence: TGTGCCAGCAGCGTAGATCAAGGCAACTACGAGCAGTACTTC.

This clone was observed once. The chain recombines TRBV18 with TRBJ1-3; D is perhaps TRBD1 (5 bases). V lost 1 base and J lost 2, with 12 bases in between. The germline V gene encodes CDR1 KGHSH and CDR2 LQKENI. The length of the CDR3 is 16 residues. The CDR3 spells CASSPRGTATGNTIYF. Here the CDR3 DNA reads TGTGCCAGCTCACCACGAGGGACGGCTACTGGAAACACCATATATTTT. The complete variable domain, with remaining parts taken from reference TRBV18 and TRBJ1-3, reads NAGVMQNPRHLVRRRGQEARLRCSPMKGHSHVYWYRQLPEEGLKFMVYLQKENIIDESGMPKERFSAEFPKEGPSILRIQQVVRGDSAAYFCASSPRGTATGNTIYFGEGSWLTVV.

V and J are TRBV4-3 and TRBJ1-6, with D possibly being TRBD1 (6 bases). The CDR3 is 13 residues long. V was shortened by 3 bases and J by 9 bases, with 9 bases between the two germline ends. Germline assignment: CDR1 LGHNA and CDR2 YSLEER. The CDR3 coding sequence is TGCGCCAGCAGCCAGGGGGCGAGTTCACCCCTCCACTTT. Protein product: CASSQGASSPLHF.

V and J are TRBV18 and TRBJ1-5; weak D call: TRBD1 (6 bases). Germline CDR1 is KGHSH and CDR2 is LQKENI. The V gene lost 3 bases and the J gene lost 4 bases, with 10 bases spanning the gap. CDR3 length: 14 amino acids. CDR3 bases: TGTGCCAGCTCACCGGGGGGGGCGAATCAGCCCCAGCATTTT. Translating it yields CASSPGGANQPQHF.

The chain links TRBV9 to TRBJ2-7; 9 positions agree with TRBD1. The CDR3 length is 15 residues. Germline trimming cut 3 bases from V and 2 bases from J; bases unmatched to any gene: 6. CDR1 and CDR2 from the germline V gene are SGDLS and YYNGEE. The DNA for the CDR3 is TGTGCCAGCAGCGAGGGGACAGGGCGAACCTACGAGCAGTACTTC. Amino acids: CASSEGTGRTYEQYF.

The chain has TRBV6-5 and TRBJ1-3; the D is unclear. The germline CDR1 and CDR2 sequences are MNHEY and SVGAGI. V was trimmed by 1 base and J by 0 bases, leaving 7 bases between them. The CDR3 runs 15 residues. Here the CDR3 DNA reads TGTGCCAGCAGTTACTGGTCCGACTCTGGAAACACCATATATTTT. Its protein product is CASSYWSDSGNTIYF.

The chain combines TRBV19 with TRBJ2-3; 7 bases map to TRBD2. The CDR3 consists of 14 residues. The V and J ends lost 6 bases and 5 bases, in that order; junction bases with no gene match: 8. CDR1 LNHDA and CDR2 SQIVND come from the germline V gene (reference sequence). Here the CDR3 DNA reads TGTGCCAGTAGAAACCGGGACTACTTAGATACGCAGTATTTT. Translation gives CASRNRDYLDTQYF.

This chain connects TRBV9 to TRBJ2-1; TRBD2 matches 9 bases. Germline CDR1 is SGDLS and CDR2 is YYNGEE. The CDR3 has 15 residues. V gave up 4 bases and J gave up 2 bases; unmatched junction bases: 4. CDR3 in amino acids: CASSLTSGTYNEQFF. The CDR3 DNA reads TGTGCCAGCAGCCTGACTAGCGGAACCTACAATGAGCAGTTCTTC.

In this sample, this clone turned up a few times. The chain uses TRBV7-8 and TRBJ1-6; D ambiguous. Trimming removed 2 bases at V and 5 bases at J, with 10 bases between. The CDR3 totals 15 residues. Germline V gene lookup returns CDR1 SGHVS and CDR2 FQNEAQ. In nucleotides, the CDR3 is TGTGCCAGCAGCTTAAAGGACGGAAATAATTCACCCCTCCACTTT. It specifies CASSLKDGNNSPLHF.